This section outlines one T cell receptor (beta chain) sequence together with its context. The antigen is undetermined. This sample was included in a study of CD8+ T cells in alopecia areata. Whole-study results and caveats: One nonresponder leaves baseline CD8+ expansion's link to response uncertain. While tofacitinib was given, many expanded lesional clones persisted in scalp and blood.

Sequencing used cDNA as its template, made by extracting RNA and reverse transcribing it. TCRdb keeps only in-frame clones here, not all; method: immunoSEQ multiplex PCR. The sample comprises about 300,000 clones, 55% to 70% of which are singletons, and over 1.5% rests with the top ten. This sample's treatment: oral pan-JAK inhibitor, 5-10 mg twice daily. Here the sequenced sample was CD4+ T cells sorted from blood, taken at week 24, from a patient treated with tofacitinib. The sequence was obtained from a human donor with alopecia areata.

The CDR3 loop reads CSVRSPGHYLDGNTEAFF. In DNA, the CDR3 is TGCAGCGTGAGGTCCCCGGGACACTACCTCGATGGGAACACTGAAGCTTTCTTT. The chain carries TRBV29-1 and TRBJ1-1, with D tentatively TRBD1 (6 bases). There are 18 residues in the CDR3. The V end was cut by 6 bases, the J end by 1 base, with 27 bases between. Germline V CDR1 and CDR2: SQVTM, ANQGSEA.